These 11 T cell receptor beta chains originate from one sample sequenced in a study of cytomegalovirus exposure and HLA in healthy donors (dated by TCRdb to the late 2010s). The library relied on the immunoSEQ multiplex PCR assay. A mixture of 60 forward primers for TCR Vbeta segments and 13 reverse primers for TCR Jbeta segments was used in the multiplex PCR. Drawn from immuneACCESS, this table holds only the in-frame rearrangements with V and J called that TCRdb kept. Clones are partly lost; checked studies trace under half to an unresolved V gene and leave the rest unexplained. This sample is represented by 150,000 to 200,000 clones; approximately 78% of them were singletons. Roughly 2% of the sample lies in the top ten. Specimen: PBMCs. These receptors all stem from a woman under 30 in good health and CMV-seronegative.

This clone was counted only a few times. Here the CDR3 reads CASSLGQGVETQYF. CDR3 nucleotides: TGTGCCAGCAGCTTAGGCCAGGGTGTGGAGACCCAGTACTTC. The rearrangement uses TRBV7-8 and TRBJ2-5; a weak D match, TRBD1 (5 bases). V dropped 1 base and J dropped 5 bases, with 11 bases sitting between them. CDR1 is SGHVS, CDR2 FQNEAQ, per germline. This CDR3 contains 14 residues.

The chain uses TRBV7-8 and TRBJ1-5, with a possible D match to TRBD1 (5 bases). CDR1 and CDR2 from the germline V gene are SGHVS and FQNEAQ. Trimming stripped 2 bases from V and 1 base from J, with 15 bases between. CDR3 length: 17 amino acids. CDR3 coding DNA: TGTGCCAGCAGCTTATTCATAGGGGTGCGAAGCAATCAGCCCCAGCATTTT. The encoded protein is CASSLFIGVRSNQPQHF.

The chain carries TRBV28 and TRBJ1-2; D is unclear. This CDR3 spans 13 amino acids. Germline V gene data show CDR1 as MDHEN and CDR2 as SYDVKM. Trimming pared 4 bases from V and 5 bases from J, leaving 11 bases between. Written as DNA, the CDR3 is TGTGCCAGCAGTTATGCGGAGGCGTATGGCTACACCTTC. Translating it yields CASSYAEAYGYTF.

CDR3 sequence (DNA): TGTGCCAGCAGGGCGGGGGGAAGTCATACGCAGTATTTT. Amino acid sequence: CASRAGGSHTQYF. The chain is built from TRBV25-1 and TRBJ2-3, with TRBD2 matching over 8 bases. From germline, CDR1 is MGHDK and CDR2 SYGVNS. The CDR3 extends over 13 amino acids. Trimming at V came to 6 bases and at J to 7 bases, leaving 6 bases not matched to a gene.

About this clone: Other DNA variants within this sample encode the same CDR3. This chain uses TRBV11-3 with TRBJ2-1; unclear D gene. The V end was cut by 2 bases, the J end by 4 bases, with 3 bases between. The germline V gene has CDR1 SGHNT and CDR2 YENEEA. The CDR3 is 12 amino acids. The CDR3 reads CASSLSYNEQFF. The DNA of the CDR3 is TGTGCCAGCAGCTTATCTTACAATGAGCAGTTCTTC.

The chain links TRBV13 to TRBJ1-4, with 10 bases that match TRBD1. The CDR3 contains 17 residues. The trim removed 5 bases at V and 3 bases at J, leaving 9 bases unmatched. CDR1 PRHDT and CDR2 FYEKMQ come from the germline V gene (reference sequence). The CDR3 DNA reads as TGTGCCAGCAGCCGTCCCGGGACAGGGGTTGCTAATGAAAAACTGTTTTTT. It yields the protein CASSRPGTGVANEKLFF.

This clone has just a few counts. V gene TRBV10-3 combines with J gene TRBJ2-1, with 10 bases fitting TRBD2. The germline CDR1 and CDR2 sequences are ENHRY and SYGVKD. V trimming: 3 bases; J trimming: 0 bases; junction bases outside the gene matches: 23. The CDR3 is 23 amino acids. The CDR3 is CAISDPKGGPFPSGGPSYNEQFF. The CDR3, as DNA: TGTGCCATCAGTGACCCGAAGGGGGGCCCGTTTCCTAGCGGGGGACCCTCCTACAATGAGCAGTTCTTC.

The V and J genes are TRBV9 and TRBJ1-6; D may be TRBD1 (6 bases). V gave up 2 bases and J gave up 5 bases, with 20 bases separating them. The CDR3 has 18 residues. Germline V gives CDR1 SGDLS, CDR2 YYNGEE. This CDR3 is CASSVGLAGTQDNSPLHF. CDR3 in DNA: TGTGCCAGCAGCGTGGGTCTCGCAGGGACACAGGATAATTCACCCCTCCACTTT.

The CDR3 DNA is TGCGCCAGCAGCCAAGACCAGGGCGAGACCCAGTACTTC. Its protein product is CASSQDQGETQYF. This chain links TRBV4-1 with TRBJ2-5; tentative D call: TRBD1 (5 bases). Germline CDR1 and CDR2: MGHRA and YSYEKL. V lost 0 bases to trimming and J lost 5 bases, with 7 bases between them. The CDR3 spans 13 residues.

V and J are TRBV27 and TRBJ2-5; the D gene is possibly TRBD1 (6 bases). This CDR3 is 16 amino acids long. The germline CDR1 and CDR2 sequences are MNHEY and SMNVEV (reference sequence). Deletions cut 5 bases from V and 1 base from J, with 17 bases between. The CDR3 region is CASSPGAAFGQETQYF. The CDR3 region has the DNA TGTGCCAGCAGTCCAGGGGCAGCCTTCGGCCAAGAGACCCAGTACTTC.

Only one count was recorded for this clone. The chain joins TRBV11-2 to TRBJ1-2; a possible D gene is TRBD1 (5 bases). This CDR3 is 14 amino acids long. V lost 0 bases, J lost 10 bases, and 15 bases lay in between. CDR1 is SGHAT, CDR2 FQNNGV, per germline. The CDR3 DNA reads TGTGCCAGCAGCTTAGATGGTGGGGGGACGGACTACACCTTC. Amino acids: CASSLDGGGTDYTF. Variable domain in full (rest from reference TRBV11-2 and TRBJ1-2): EAGVAQSPRYKIIEKRQSVAFWCNPISGHATLYWYQQILGQGPKLLIQFQNNGVVDDSQLPKDRFSAERLKGVDSTLKIQPAKLEDSAVYLCASSLDGGGTDYTFGSGTRLTVV.